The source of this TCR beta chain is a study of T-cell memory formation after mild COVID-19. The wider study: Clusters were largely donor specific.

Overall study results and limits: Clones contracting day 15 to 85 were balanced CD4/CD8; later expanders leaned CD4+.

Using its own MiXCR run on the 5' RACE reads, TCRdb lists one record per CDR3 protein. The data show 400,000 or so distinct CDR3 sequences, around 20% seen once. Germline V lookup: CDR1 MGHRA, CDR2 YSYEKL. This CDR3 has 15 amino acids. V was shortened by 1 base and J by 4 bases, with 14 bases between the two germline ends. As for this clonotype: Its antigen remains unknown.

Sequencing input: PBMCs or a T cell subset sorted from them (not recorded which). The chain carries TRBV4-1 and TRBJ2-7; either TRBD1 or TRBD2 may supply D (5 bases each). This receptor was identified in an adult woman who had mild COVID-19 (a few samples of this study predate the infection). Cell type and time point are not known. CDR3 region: CASSQGTFEGYEQYF. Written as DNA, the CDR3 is TGCGCCAGCAGCCAAGGGACATTTGAGGGGTACGAGCAGTACTTC.